Each of the 27 T cell receptor beta chains below was sequenced from the same sample in a study of cytomegalovirus exposure and HLA in healthy donors. In the PCR, 60 Vbeta and 13 Jbeta primers were used. Some clones are missing from TCRdb's copy, which holds only in-frame ones; the method was immunoSEQ multiplex PCR. The sample yields over 75,000 clones, roughly 9.4% seen once. Specimen: PBMCs. The source of these receptors is a man aged 45-65 years in good health and CMV-seropositive.

This clone was seen a few times. The CDR3 loop reads CASSPPGDTDTQYF. DNA for the CDR3: TGTGCCAGCAGTCCCCCCGGAGACACAGATACGCAGTATTTT. The chain employs TRBV2 and TRBJ2-3; no clear D gene. CDR1 and CDR2 from the germline V gene are SNHLY and FYNNEI. V lost 5 bases and J lost 2, with 11 bases in between. The CDR3 totals 14 residues.

The V and J genes are TRBV18 and TRBJ1-2; D is unresolved. Germline-derived CDR1 and CDR2 are KGHSH and LQKENI. V was cut by 2 bases and J by 3 bases, with 10 bases left in between. The CDR3 loop spans 14 amino acids. This CDR3 reads CASSPSGQHYGYTF. The CDR3 coding sequence is TGTGCCAGCTCACCAAGCGGCCAGCACTATGGCTACACCTTC.

This clone was detected only a few times. This rearrangement joins TRBV2 to TRBJ2-7; TRBD2 matches 12 bases. V lost 5 bases and J lost 5; bases outside the gene matches: 10. Germline CDR1 reads SNHLY; CDR2 reads FYNNEI. The CDR3 loop spans 16 amino acids. The CDR3 coding sequence is TGTGCCAGCAGTCCTAGACGACTAGCGGGAGAAAACGAGCAGTACTTC. Amino acids: CASSPRRLAGENEQYF.

V usage is TRBV5-1 and J usage is TRBJ1-1; 10 bases line up with TRBD1. CDR3 length equals 15 residues. Looked up from germline, CDR1 is SGHRS and CDR2 is YFSETQ. Trimming took 4 bases from V and 7 from J; bases not matched to a gene: 10. The CDR3 DNA follows: TGCGCCAGCAGCGCGCCGGACAGGGGGGCGGGTGAAGCTTTCTTT. This gives the protein CASSAPDRGAGEAFF.

J is TRBJ2-3 and V is TRBV30, with D perhaps TRBD1 (5 bases). The CDR3 has 12 residues. Per the germline V gene, CDR1 is GTSNPN and CDR2 is SVGIG (reference sequence). Trimming removed 2 bases from V and 7 bases from J, with 10 bases in between. CDR3 protein: CAWSNKGNTQYF. The CDR3 DNA is TGTGCCTGGAGTAACAAGGGGAATACGCAGTATTTT.

About this clone itself: Additional DNA sequences in this sample encode the identical CDR3. The chain joins TRBV21-1 to TRBJ1-2; the table's D call TRBD1 went unverified against the DNA. TRBV21-1 is shown as a pseudogene. This CDR3 has 16 amino acids. This CDR3 reads CASSPDRFRPPYGYTF. The CDR3 nucleotides are TGTGCCAGCAGCCCCGACAGGTTCCGCCCTCCCTATGGCTACACCTTC.

This sequence joins TRBV6-1 and TRBJ2-2; 9 nucleotides agree with TRBD1. The CDR3 runs 15 residues. After removal of 5 bases from V and 3 bases from J, the junction contained 4 bases not matched to a gene. Germline V gene sequence: CDR1 MNHNS, CDR2 SASEGT. CDR3 residues: CASSFDRGDTGELFF. CDR3 sequence (DNA): TGTGCCAGCAGTTTCGACAGGGGGGACACCGGGGAGCTGTTTTTT.

This clone was observed a few times. Germline is not matched at one junction end, which may reflect a read error. V usage is TRBV5-6 and J usage is TRBJ2-5, with 7 bases fitting TRBD1. There are 17 residues in the CDR3. Germline V gives CDR1 SGHDT, CDR2 YYEEEE. CDR3 protein: CASSLVQGTADGEAQYF. The CDR3 nucleotides are TGTGCCAGCAGCTTAGTCCAGGGGACAGCGGACGGAGAGGCCCAGTACTTC.

The rearrangement joins TRBV28 to TRBJ2-7; the D gene is possibly TRBD2 (6 bases). The CDR3 is 13 residues long. From germline, CDR1 is MDHEN and CDR2 SYDVKM. Trimming cost V 7 bases and J 4 bases, with 14 bases left between them. CDR3 in DNA: TGTGCCAGCACCGGCTTCCGGGGGTACGAGCAGTACTTC. Translating it yields CASTGFRGYEQYF.

The CDR3 sequence is CASKAGGPSSYEQYF. The CDR3, as DNA: TGTGCCAGCAAGGCCGGGGGGCCTAGCTCCTACGAGCAGTACTTC. This sequence joins TRBV2 and TRBJ2-7; tentatively, D is TRBD2 (7 bases). CDR1 is SNHLY, CDR2 FYNNEI, per germline. Trimming cost V 7 bases and J 0 bases, with 16 bases left between them. The CDR3 sequence is 15 residues long.

There are a few counts of this clone. J is TRBJ2-7 and V is TRBV6-5, with D unclear. Trimming pared 6 bases from V and 8 bases from J, leaving 14 bases between. In germline, CDR1 is MNHEY, CDR2 SVGAGI. This CDR3 has 12 amino acids. CDR3 protein: CASRSPSTKQYF. The CDR3, as DNA: TGTGCCAGCAGATCCCCCTCTACGAAGCAGTACTTC.

A few counts support this clone. The V gene is TRBV12-5, the J gene TRBJ1-3; 7 positions match TRBD1. Germline values: CDR1 LGHNT, CDR2 FRNRAP. J was trimmed by 1 base and V by 4 bases; bases with no gene match: 7. The length of the CDR3 is 16 residues. Written as DNA, the CDR3 is TGTGCTAGTGGTTGGGGGGACAGTTGGTCTGGAAACACCATATATTTT. The encoded protein is CASGWGDSWSGNTIYF. Combining the CDR3 with reference TRBV12-5 and TRBJ1-3 gives the whole variable domain DARVTQTPRHKVTEMGQEVTMRCQPILGHNTVFWYRQTMMQGLELLAYFRNRAPLDDSGMPKDRFSAEMPDATLATLKIQPSEPRDSAVYFCASGWGDSWSGNTIYFGEGSWLTVV.

This clone was detected only a few times. The chain couples TRBV27 to TRBJ1-5; TRBD1 agrees at 9 bases. This CDR3 is 15 amino acids long. From germline, CDR1 is MNHEY and CDR2 SMNVEV (reference sequence). Trimming cost V 5 bases and J 6 bases; bases outside gene matches: 8. The DNA of the CDR3 is TGTGCCAGCAGTCCAAGGGACAGGGCGGTTCAGCCCCAGCATTTT. It codes for CASSPRDRAVQPQHF.

This clone came up a few times. The chain has TRBV7-9 and TRBJ2-3; 11 bases match TRBD2. Germline CDR1 is SEHNR and CDR2 is FQNEAQ (reference sequence). The CDR3 is made up of 19 amino acids. Unmatched junction bases numbered 12, after V lost 2 bases and J lost 2 bases. The DNA of the CDR3 is TGTGCCAGCAGCTTACCCAGGGGACTAGCGGTTTCGGACACAGATACGCAGTATTTT. Translation: CASSLPRGLAVSDTDTQYF.

The chain combines TRBV6-1 with TRBJ2-7; perhaps TRBD1 as D (5 bases). V shed 2 bases and J shed 4 bases, with 6 bases lying between them. This CDR3 has 12 amino acids. CDR1 is MNHNS and CDR2 is SASEGT in the germline V gene. Here the CDR3 DNA reads TGTGCCAGCAGTGAAACAGGTTACGAGCAGTACTTC. Translating gives CASSETGYEQYF.

In DNA form, the CDR3 reads TGTGCTAGTGGCCCTCCCGCCAGGGGAGGGGAAGAGACCCAGTACTTC. Protein: CASGPPARGGEETQYF. This chain uses TRBV12-5 with TRBJ2-5; maybe TRBD2 (7 bases). CDR3 size: 16 residues. Germline V gene lookup returns CDR1 LGHNT and CDR2 FRNRAP. V dropped 6 bases and J dropped 3 bases, with 20 bases sitting between them.

This clone has a handful of counts. The chain uses TRBV28 and TRBJ2-2; 10 positions match TRBD2. This CDR3 has 14 amino acids. Germline V CDR1 and CDR2: MDHEN, SYDVKM. V shed 2 bases and J 6 bases; nucleotides not matched to a gene: 0. The CDR3, as DNA: TGTGCCAGCAGTTTAAGCGGGAGGGCCGGGGAGCTGTTTTTT. It codes for CASSLSGRAGELFF. The full variable domain, completed using reference TRBV28 and TRBJ2-2, is DVKVTQSSRYLVKRTGEKVFLECVQDMDHENMFWYRQDPGLGLRLIYFSYDVKMKEKGDIPEGYSVSREKKERFSLILESASTNQTSMYLCASSLSGRAGELFFGEGSRLTVL.

A few counts support this clone. The V gene is TRBV4-2, the J gene TRBJ2-5; maybe TRBD2 (6 bases). The DNA end is a closer match to TRBJ2-7, so the J assignment may be wrong. The CDR3 is 15 residues long. CDR1 is LGHNA and CDR2 is YNFKEQ in the germline V gene. The CDR3 region is CASSQDWREHYEQYF. CDR3 coding DNA: TGTGCCAGCAGCCAAGATTGGCGGGAACACTACGAGCAGTACTTC.

This clone was picked up a small number of times. The chain is built from TRBV7-3 and TRBJ2-2, with TRBD2 matching over 10 bases. The germline V gene has CDR1 SGHTA and CDR2 FQGTGA. CDR3 size: 16 residues. V shed 2 bases and J 6 bases; nucleotides not matched to a gene: 6. The CDR3, as DNA: TGTGCCAGCAGCTTAGGGCTAGCGGGAGTCCCCGGGGAGCTGTTTTTT. Translating it yields CASSLGLAGVPGELFF.

The CDR3 coding sequence is TGTGCCAGCAGCTTCACGGTAGCGGGAGGGCCGACGCAGTATTTT. Its protein is CASSFTVAGGPTQYF. The chain is built from TRBV7-2 and TRBJ2-3, with 11 nucleotides matching TRBD2. This CDR3 is 15 amino acids long. V lost 3 bases to trimming and J lost 9 bases; unmatched junction nucleotides: 8. CDR1 is SGHTA, CDR2 FQGNSA, per germline.

This clone came up a few times. In DNA form, the CDR3 reads TGCGCCAGCAGCTTGGCCGGAGGAGAAGGTGAAAAACTGTTTTTT. Protein sequence: CASSLAGGEGEKLFF. The chain joins TRBV5-1 to TRBJ1-4; D unclear. The CDR3 is 15 amino acids. The ends were cut back, 0 bases at V and 7 bases at J, with 13 bases in the middle. Germline loops: CDR1 SGHRS, CDR2 YFSETQ.

The chain links TRBV7-9 to TRBJ1-5; 9 bases align to TRBD1. From germline, CDR1 is SEHNR and CDR2 FQNEAQ (reference sequence). This CDR3 is built from 15 residues. With 4 bases clipped from V and 3 bases from J, the junction kept 4 bases outside the gene matches. The CDR3: CASSSGTGINQPQHF. The CDR3 DNA sequence: TGTGCCAGCAGCTCCGGGACAGGGATCAATCAGCCCCAGCATTTT.

In this sample, this clone turned up a few times. The V call is TRBV11-2, the J call TRBJ1-1, with TRBD1 matching over 11 bases. Germline V CDR1 and CDR2: SGHAT, FQNNGV. CDR3 length: 17 residues. V shed 5 bases, J shed 1 base, and the junction held 9 bases outside the gene matches. In DNA form, the CDR3 reads TGTGCCAGCAGCCGAACGGGACAGGGGGTCTCGAACACTGAAGCTTTCTTT. It translates to CASSRTGQGVSNTEAFF.

The chain has TRBV28 and TRBJ2-1; possible D gene TRBD1, 6 bases. Trimming stripped 2 bases from V and 7 bases from J, with 12 bases between. Germline V CDR1 and CDR2: MDHEN, SYDVKM. There are 14 residues in the CDR3. The CDR3 sequence is CASSLTGLGNEQFF. The CDR3 DNA reads as TGTGCCAGCAGTTTAACAGGGCTGGGTAATGAGCAGTTCTTC.

This clone was seen a handful of times. CDR3 nucleotides: TGTGCCATCAGTGAGACCAGGAGGCAGACCTATGGCTACACCTTC. Translation: CAISETRRQTYGYTF. This chain uses TRBV10-3 with TRBJ1-2; D gene unclear. Trimming removed 2 bases at V and 4 bases at J, with 14 bases between. The CDR3 length is 15 residues. Germline CDR1 and CDR2: ENHRY and SYGVKD.

CDR3 nucleotide sequence: TGCAGCGTTGGGTACAAGGAGGGAAACACCATATATTTT. This sequence encodes CSVGYKEGNTIYF. The chain joins TRBV29-1 to TRBJ1-3; D remains ambiguous. The germline CDR1 and CDR2 sequences are SQVTM and ANQGSEA. V lost 4 bases and J lost 4, with 11 bases in between. CDR3 size: 13 residues.

To note about this clone: The final CDR3 position lacks the conserved phenylalanine or tryptophan, pointing to a likely read error. The rearrangement links TRBV7-9 to TRBJ1-1, with D hard to call. The germline gives CDR1 SEHNR, CDR2 FQNEAQ (reference sequence). The CDR3 runs to 13 residues. The ends were cut back, 1 base at V and 9 bases at J, with 12 bases in the middle. The CDR3 here is CASSLGGRQQAFV. CDR3 nucleotide sequence: TGTGCCAGCAGCTTAGGAGGGAGGCAGCAAGCTTTCGTT.